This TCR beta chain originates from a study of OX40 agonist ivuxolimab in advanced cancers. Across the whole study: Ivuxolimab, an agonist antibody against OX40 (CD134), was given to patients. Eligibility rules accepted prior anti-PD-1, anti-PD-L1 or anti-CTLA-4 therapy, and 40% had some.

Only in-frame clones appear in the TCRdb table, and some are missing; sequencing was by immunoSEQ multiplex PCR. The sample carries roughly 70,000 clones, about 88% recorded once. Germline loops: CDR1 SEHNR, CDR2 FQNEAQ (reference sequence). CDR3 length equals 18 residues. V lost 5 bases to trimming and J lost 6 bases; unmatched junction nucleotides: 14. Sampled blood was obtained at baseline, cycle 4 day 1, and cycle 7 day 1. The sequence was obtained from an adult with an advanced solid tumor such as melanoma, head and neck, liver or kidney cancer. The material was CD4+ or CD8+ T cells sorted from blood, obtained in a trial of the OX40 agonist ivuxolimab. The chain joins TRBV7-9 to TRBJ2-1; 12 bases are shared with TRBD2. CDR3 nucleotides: TGTGCCAGCAGCCAATCGTACGCGGGACTAGCGGGTCGCAATGAGCAGTTCTTC. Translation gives CASSQSYAGLAGRNEQFF.